Sequencing of this T cell receptor beta chain was carried out in a study of OX40 agonist ivuxolimab in advanced cancers. In the study overall: Ivuxolimab, which targeted the costimulatory receptor OX40 (CD134), was an agonistic, fully human IgG2 monoclonal antibody. Among the 50 to 55 dose-escalation patients, around 19 had hepatocellular carcinoma, 15 or so melanoma, 9 renal cell carcinoma and 9 head and neck cancer. Partial responses were achieved by three dose-escalation patients, of whom one had hepatocellular carcinoma and two had cutaneous melanoma. The paper describes the monotherapy dose-escalation part (N of about 55 patients) of the phase I trial of ivuxolimab. Patients were allowed to have had prior anti-PD-1, anti-PD-L1 or anti-CTLA-4 therapy, and around two fifths of the dose-escalation patients had been treated with checkpoint inhibitors. Intravenous ivuxolimab was administered to patients every 2 weeks at six dose levels: 0.01, 0.1, 0.3, 1.5, 3 and 10 mg/kg. In the dose-escalation cohort, more than 75% of patients were male, and the mean age was approximately 60 years, with a range of about 23 to 80. Peripheral TCRbeta sequencing aimed to test whether ivuxolimab altered TCR sequence diversity and caused clonal T-cell expansion.

What the work shows at the level of the full study, not this receptor alone: At doses from 0.1 to 3.0 mg/kg, clonal expansion was seen in both CD4+ and CD8+ blood T cells between baseline and week 6. On average, CD8+ T cells showed more expanded clones than CD4+ T cells after ivuxolimab. Which antigens the clonally expanded peripheral T cells were specific for was not determined. Low levels of normalized T-cell clonal expansion were also seen in some patients who did not respond. In the 0.1-3.0 mg/kg groups, partial responders had among the lowest normalized peripheral clonal expansion, particularly in CD8+ T cells.

The CDR1 and CDR2 encoded by the germline V gene (reference sequence) are SEHNR and FQNEAQ. The CDR3 spans 15 residues, from the cysteine through the phenylalanine. The DNA shown is the 45-base CDR3, in frame from base 1. To sequence the TCRbeta CDR3 region, genomic DNA was isolated from the sorted cells. TCRbeta CDR3 regions were sequenced using the immunoSEQ Assay. Here the immuneACCESS table is served through TCRdb, limited to in-frame sequences with V and J called. Missing clones are a known gap in these copies; in checked studies unresolved V genes cover under half, and the rest lacks a known reason. The sample table contains around 44,000 clones; only one count was recorded for around 92% of them. The ten largest clones represent around 0.5% of the sample. Comment on this clone: Its antigen is currently not known. Base quality data are lacking; no much larger clone is found one base away.

Patients with a history of autoimmune disease or receiving systemic immunosuppression were excluded from the trial. Peripheral blood for TCR sequencing was collected from all dose cohorts at baseline, on cycle 4 day 1, and on cycle 7 day 1. Samples were obtained from an open-label, multicenter, first-in-human phase I dose-escalation trial of ivuxolimab. The trial enrolled adults with locally advanced or metastatic head and neck squamous cell, hepatocellular, melanoma or renal cell carcinoma. Before TCR sequencing, CD4+ and CD8+ T cells were separately sorted from peripheral blood. The sequencing used CD4+ or CD8+ T cells sorted from blood, collected in a trial of the OX40 agonist ivuxolimab. The chain is encoded by TRBV7-9 joined to TRBJ2-5; a tentative D match to TRBD1 spans 6 bases. Matching the DNA end better, TRBJ2-7 makes the J call doubtful. The sequence was collected from an adult with an advanced solid tumor such as melanoma, head and neck, liver or kidney cancer. The DNA sequence follows: TGTGCCAGCAGCTTGGGGGCTCTGAGCTCCTACGAGCAGTACTTC. The encoded protein is CASSLGALSSYEQYF.